This paragraph covers one TCR beta chain sequence. The antigen remains undetermined. These data come from a study of OX40 agonist ivuxolimab in advanced cancers. Study background: Of the participants, approximately 40% had some prior anti-PD-1, anti-PD-L1 or anti-CTLA-4 therapy, which was allowed. Study-wide results and caveats: Among expanded peripheral T cells, antigen specificity went undetermined. CD8+ T cells showed, on average, more clonal expansion than CD4+ cells. There was clonal expansion of CD4+ and CD8+ blood T cells by week 6 at 0.1 to 3.0 mg/kg.

V was cut by 1 base and J by 4 bases, with 12 bases left in between. The CDR3 loop spans 15 amino acids. Germline V gene data show CDR1 as SGHTS and CDR2 as YDEGEE. The method was immunoSEQ multiplex PCR; TCRdb's version includes in-frame clones alone and lacks a portion of them. The table lists 75,000 to 80,000 clones, more than 70% of them singletons, with under 0.8% in the top ten. The genes are TRBV5-8 and TRBJ2-1; perhaps TRBD1 as D (5 bases). Source: CD4+ or CD8+ T cells sorted from blood, taken in a trial of the OX40 agonist ivuxolimab. This receptor was obtained from an adult with an advanced solid tumor such as melanoma, head and neck, liver or kidney cancer. In nucleotides, the CDR3 is TGTGCCAGCAGCTTGAAGGGAAGGGGTTACAATGAGCAGTTCTTC. Residues: CASSLKGRGYNEQFF.